The 18 T cell receptor beta chains presented below share a single source sample, sequenced in a study of response to subunit inactivated influenza vaccine. TCRdb reanalysed the RT-PCR reads using MiXCR and keeps one entry per CDR3 protein. The data hold approximately 500,000 distinct CDR3 sequences, with 10% to 15% observed a single time. This specimen consisted of PBMCs from blood, obtained roughly 48 days after vaccination. The receptors stem from a man between 50 and 59 years old who received an inactivated influenza vaccine.

This clonotype was counted between two and nine times. The genes are TRBV3-1 and TRBJ2-5; D gene unclear. CDR3 length: 14 residues. From germline, CDR1 is LGHDT and CDR2 YNNKEL (reference sequence). The ends were cut back, 4 bases at V and 5 bases at J, with 14 bases in the middle. CDR3 sequence reads: CASSPRQVGETQYF. CDR3 bases: TGTGCCAGCAGCCCCCGGCAGGTGGGGGAGACCCAGTACTTC.

This clonotype was found many times. As DNA, the CDR3 is TGTGCCAGCAGGGCAGGGGGAAGCTCCTACAATGAGCAGTTCTTC. This translates into CASRAGGSSYNEQFF. The chain employs TRBV27 and TRBJ2-1; 7 nucleotides line up with TRBD1. V was clipped by 6 bases and J by 0 bases; unmatched bases: 5. The CDR3 loop spans 15 amino acids. The germline CDR1 and CDR2 sequences are MNHEY and SMNVEV (reference sequence).

This clonotype was seen a few times. This chain links TRBV5-1 with TRBJ2-7, with 7 bases matching TRBD1. V shed 0 bases, J shed 4 bases, and the junction held 4 bases outside the gene matches. The length of the CDR3 is 14 residues. The germline V gene encodes CDR1 SGHRS and CDR2 YFSETQ. The CDR3 loop is CASSLAGTEYEQYF. The CDR3 DNA follows: TGCGCCAGCAGCTTGGCCGGGACAGAATACGAGCAGTACTTC.

This clonotype was found a few times. For the CDR3, the DNA is TGCGCCAGCAGCTTTCTGGGCATGAACACTGAAGCTTTCTTT. As protein: CASSFLGMNTEAFF. The rearrangement uses TRBV5-1 and TRBJ1-1, with D hard to call. This CDR3 contains 14 residues. Germline CDR1 and CDR2: SGHRS and YFSETQ. The V end lost 2 bases, the J end lost 0 bases, and 8 bases lay between the germline ends.

The chain joins TRBV12-3 or TRBV12-4 to TRBJ2-7; D unresolved. Trimming removed 7 bases at V and 3 bases at J, with 10 bases between. CDR3 length equals 12 residues. DNA for the CDR3: TGTGCCAGCACACAAATGAACTACGAGCAGTACTTC. It yields the protein CASTQMNYEQYF.

This clonotype was seen many times. The chain recombines TRBV28 with TRBJ2-1; perhaps TRBD2 as D (6 bases). CDR1 MDHEN and CDR2 SYDVKM come from the germline V gene. The ends were cut back, 2 bases at V and 9 bases at J, with 20 bases in the middle. The length of the CDR3 is 16 residues. In nucleotides, the CDR3 is TGTGCCAGCAGTTTAATGAGAGGTGGGAGGCACGCTGAGCAGTTCTTC. Amino acids: CASSLMRGGRHAEQFF.

The rearrangement joins TRBV15 to TRBJ2-5, with D tentatively TRBD1 (6 bases). The CDR3 covers 14 residues. Germline V gene sequence: CDR1 LNHNV, CDR2 YYDKDF (reference sequence). V was trimmed by 3 bases and J by 3 bases, leaving 11 bases between them. The CDR3 sequence: CATSRGALEETQYF. The CDR3 DNA is TGTGCCACCAGCAGGGGGGCCTTGGAAGAGACCCAGTACTTC.

This clonotype was seen only a few times. The chain combines TRBV24-1 with TRBJ2-5, with no clear D. Germline CDR1 reads KGHDR; CDR2 reads SFDVKD. CDR3 length: 15 amino acids. Trimming shortened V by 3 bases and J by 4 bases, and 14 bases separated the two germline ends. CDR3 in DNA: TGTGCCACCAGTGATCCACAAGGGCCGGGAGAGACCCAGTACTTC. It codes for CATSDPQGPGETQYF.

The chain employs TRBV3-1 and TRBJ1-4; D is ambiguous. The ends were cut back, 6 bases at V and 5 bases at J, with 16 bases in the middle. The CDR3 length is 15 residues. Per germline, CDR1 LGHDT and CDR2 YNNKEL (reference sequence). CDR3 nucleotides: TGTGCCAGCAGACGGACCGCGACGGGAAATGAAAAACTGTTTTTT. Translation gives CASRRTATGNEKLFF.

This clonotype was observed at least ten times. The chain recombines TRBV5-1 with TRBJ2-3; the match to TRBD1 covers 8 bases. The CDR3 totals 14 residues. Germline-derived CDR1 and CDR2 are SGHRS and YFSETQ. The V gene end was trimmed by 4 bases and the J gene end by 2 bases; junction bases not matched to a gene: 3. The CDR3 reads CASSRTGITDTQYF. CDR3 coding DNA: TGCGCCAGCAGCCGGACAGGGATCACAGATACGCAGTATTTT. Complete variable domain (other parts from reference TRBV5-1 and TRBJ2-3): KAGVTQTPRYLIKTRGQQVTLSCSPISGHRSVSWYQQTPGQGLQFLFEYFSETQRNKGNFPGRFSGRQFSNSRSEMNVSTLELGDSALYLCASSRTGITDTQYFGPGTRLTVL.

This clonotype has only a few counts. The chain recombines TRBV9 with TRBJ2-1; 9 positions agree with TRBD2. Unmatched junction bases numbered 7, after V lost 4 bases and J lost 5 bases. Germline V CDR1 and CDR2: SGDLS, YYNGEE. The CDR3 is 15 residues long. CDR3 loop: CASSLGTSSDNEQFF. CDR3 sequence (DNA): TGTGCCAGCAGCTTAGGGACTAGCAGTGACAATGAGCAGTTCTTC.

This clonotype was seen more than once but under ten times. This chain links TRBV7-9 with TRBJ1-4; the match to TRBD1 covers 7 bases. Germline V gives CDR1 SEHNR, CDR2 FQNEAQ (reference sequence). The CDR3 contains 15 residues. The V and J ends lost 4 bases and 3 bases, in that order; junction bases with no gene match: 5. The CDR3 nucleotides are TGTGCCAGCAGCTGGGGACAGCTCCCTAATGAAAAACTGTTTTTT. Protein: CASSWGQLPNEKLFF.

This chain joins TRBV20-1 and TRBJ2-7; 16 bases line up with TRBD2. V shed 7 bases, J shed 3 bases, and the junction held 18 bases outside the gene matches. The CDR3 contains 19 residues. Germline V lookup: CDR1 DFQATT, CDR2 SNEGSKA (reference sequence). DNA of the CDR3: TGCAGTGTTAGTGGGTACCCGGGACTAGCGGGAGGGCCTCACTACGAGCAGTACTTC. Amino acid sequence: CSVSGYPGLAGGPHYEQYF.

The chain couples TRBV7-2 to TRBJ2-1; TRBD1 matches 10 bases. The CDR3 is made up of 16 amino acids. The ends lost 3 bases at V and 6 bases at J; junction bases unmatched: 8. CDR1 is SGHTA, CDR2 FQGNSA, per germline. The CDR3 spells CASSFGGQGWGNEQFF. The DNA for the CDR3 is TGTGCCAGCAGCTTTGGGGGACAGGGGTGGGGCAATGAGCAGTTCTTC.

This clonotype was seen more than once but under ten times. The V gene is TRBV5-1, the J gene TRBJ2-7; TRBD1 is a possible D gene (5 bases). This CDR3 is 15 amino acids long. V was pared by 2 bases and J by 0 bases, with 12 bases between. The germline gives CDR1 SGHRS, CDR2 YFSETQ. The CDR3 DNA reads TGCGCCAGCAGCTTCTCAGGGATTAGCTCCTACGAGCAGTACTTC. Residues: CASSFSGISSYEQYF.

The chain has TRBV20-1 and TRBJ2-1; maybe TRBD2 (6 bases). The V end was cut by 1 base, the J end by 4 bases, with 11 bases between. The CDR3 has 14 residues. The germline V gene encodes CDR1 DFQATT and CDR2 SNEGSKA (reference sequence). The CDR3, as DNA: TGCAGTGCTAGAGTAGCGGAGAGATACAATGAGCAGTTCTTC. Translating gives CSARVAERYNEQFF.

With respect to this clonotype: One junction end disagrees with the germline gene, perhaps due to a read error. This chain's CDR3 is CAISESFYKQYF. The CDR3 nucleotides read TGTGCCATCAGTGAAAGCTTCTACAAGCAGTACTTC. The chain employs TRBV10-3 and TRBJ2-7; D not resolved. Germline V gene lookup returns CDR1 ENHRY and CDR2 SYGVKD. The CDR3 runs 12 residues.

The chain employs TRBV7-2 and TRBJ2-3; 8 positions agree with TRBD1. Germline V gene lookup returns CDR1 SGHTA and CDR2 FQGNSA. The V and J ends lost 3 bases and 7 bases, in that order; junction bases with no gene match: 6. The CDR3 covers 14 residues. The CDR3 loop is CASSFGQGLYTQYF. The CDR3 nucleotides read TGTGCCAGCAGCTTCGGACAGGGCTTGTATACGCAGTATTTT.